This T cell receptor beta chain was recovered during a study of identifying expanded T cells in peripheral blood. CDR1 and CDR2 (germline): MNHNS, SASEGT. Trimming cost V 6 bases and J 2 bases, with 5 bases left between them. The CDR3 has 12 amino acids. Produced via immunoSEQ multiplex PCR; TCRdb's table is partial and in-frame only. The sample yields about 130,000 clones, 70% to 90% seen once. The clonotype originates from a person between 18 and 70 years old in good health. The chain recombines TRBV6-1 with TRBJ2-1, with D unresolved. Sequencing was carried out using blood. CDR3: CASRPTYNEQFF. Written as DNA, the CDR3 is TGTGCCAGCAGACCAACCTACAATGAGCAGTTCTTC.